The next 23 T cell receptor beta chains were all read from a single sample in a study of shared clonotypes between healthy human individuals. Sequencing was performed with immunoSEQ multiplex PCR; in TCRdb, only in-frame clones are kept and a portion is missing. The data hold roughly 2.5 million clones, with more than 80% observed a single time. Material: naive CD4+ T cells sorted from blood. Subset reported: CD45RA+ positively selected. These receptors were collected from a man aged 18 to 30 in good health.

The chain has TRBV6-1 and TRBJ1-2; D perhaps matches TRBD1 (6 bases). In germline, CDR1 is MNHNS, CDR2 SASEGT. Trimming left V 8 bases short and J 4 bases short, with 14 bases between. The CDR3 covers 13 residues. DNA of the CDR3: TGTGCCAGCCGAAGACAGGCCGTCTATGGCTACACCTTC. This gives the protein CASRRQAVYGYTF.

This chain links TRBV7-9 with TRBJ2-5, with a tentative D call TRBD2 (5 bases). In germline, CDR1 is SEHNR, CDR2 FQNEAQ (reference sequence). Trimming cost V 1 base and J 5 bases, with 8 bases left between them. The CDR3 is made up of 13 amino acids. The CDR3 DNA reads TGTGCCAGCAGCTTAGGAACGGGGGAGACCCAGTACTTC. This sequence encodes CASSLGTGETQYF.

V gene TRBV7-2 combines with J gene TRBJ2-2, with 7 bases matching TRBD2. The CDR3 sequence is 16 residues long. The germline V gene has CDR1 SGHTA and CDR2 FQGNSA. Losses at the gene ends were 2 bases for V and 5 bases for J; bases not matched to a gene: 8. The CDR3 DNA sequence: TGTGCCAGCAGCTTATCGACTAGCCCGAGGACCGGGGAGCTGTTTTTT. Translating it yields CASSLSTSPRTGELFF.

The chain is built from TRBV6-5 and TRBJ1-3, with D maybe TRBD1 (5 bases). V was pared by 4 bases and J by 0 bases, with 10 bases between. Germline V gene lookup returns CDR1 MNHEY and CDR2 SVGAGI. This CDR3 spans 15 amino acids. CDR3 loop: CASSFTTDSGNTIYF. The CDR3 DNA is TGTGCCAGCAGTTTTACGACAGACTCTGGAAACACCATATATTTT.

The chain carries TRBV19 and TRBJ1-5, with D possibly TRBD1 on 6 matching bases. This CDR3 is built from 13 residues. Germline lookup yields CDR1 LNHDA and CDR2 SQIVND (reference sequence). Trimming stripped 7 bases from V and 6 bases from J, with 13 bases between. The CDR3 coding sequence is TGTGCCAGTACTTTAATGGGGGCTCAGCCCCAGCATTTT. Protein: CASTLMGAQPQHF.

V is TRBV5-1 and J is TRBJ1-3, with TRBD1 matching 8 bases. The germline gives CDR1 SGHRS, CDR2 YFSETQ. This CDR3 region has 17 residues. The V and J ends lost 1 base and 0 bases, in that order; junction bases with no gene match: 6. CDR3 bases: TGCGCCAGCAGCTTGTGGGGACAGGAAGACTCTGGAAACACCATATATTTT. Translated, it gives CASSLWGQEDSGNTIYF.

This clone was seen a few times. The chain joins TRBV11-3 to TRBJ2-3, with D unclear. Germline V lookup: CDR1 SGHNT, CDR2 YENEEA. The CDR3 contains 11 residues. Trimming shortened V by 6 bases and J by 5 bases, and 6 bases separated the two germline ends. The CDR3: CASRGGDTQYF. The DNA for the CDR3 is TGTGCCAGCAGGGGCGGAGATACGCAGTATTTT.

The chain couples TRBV28 to TRBJ2-7; D could derive from TRBD1 or TRBD2 (5 bases each). Trimming stripped 4 bases from V and 3 bases from J, with 16 bases between. The germline V gene has CDR1 MDHEN and CDR2 SYDVKM. The CDR3 covers 15 residues. Here the CDR3 DNA reads TGTGCCAGCAGTTCGCAGGGACGGACGTACTACGAGCAGTACTTC. Protein: CASSSQGRTYYEQYF.

Remarks on this clone: This same CDR3 is encoded by further DNA sequences in the sample. The chain recombines TRBV30 with TRBJ2-7; D is perhaps TRBD2 (7 bases). The CDR3 totals 14 residues. Germline V gene sequence: CDR1 GTSNPN, CDR2 SVGIG (reference sequence). Deletions cut 0 bases from V and 1 base from J, with 10 bases between. The DNA of the CDR3 is TGTGCCTGGAGTGTGGGGGGGGCTTCCTACGAGCAGTACTTC. Translated: CAWSVGGASYEQYF.

J is TRBJ1-1 and V is TRBV9, with unresolved D. CDR3 length equals 15 residues. Germline assignment: CDR1 SGDLS and CDR2 YYNGEE. Trimming cost V 5 bases and J 4 bases, with 18 bases left between them. The CDR3 nucleotides are TGTGCCAGCAGTCCCTCCGGTACTTCGGGCACTGAAGCTTTCTTT. Amino acid sequence: CASSPSGTSGTEAFF.

In the case of this clone: Other DNA sequences in the same sample also yield this CDR3. The genes are TRBV2 and TRBJ1-4, with 8 bases identical to TRBD1. Germline-derived CDR1 and CDR2 are SNHLY and FYNNEI. V lost 2 bases to trimming and J lost 2 bases; unmatched junction nucleotides: 1. The CDR3 spans 15 residues. CDR3 bases: TGTGCCAGCAGTGAACAGGGGGCGACTAATGAAAAACTGTTTTTT. This encodes CASSEQGATNEKLFF. The full variable domain, in which reference TRBV2 and TRBJ1-4 provide the parts outside the CDR3, is EPEVTQTPSHQVTQMGQEVILRCVPISNHLYFYWYRQILGQKVEFLVSFYNNEISEKSEIFDDQFSVERPDGSNFTLKIRSTKLEDSAMYFCASSEQGATNEKLFFGSGTQLSVL.

This clone was observed once. This specimen includes other DNA sequences encoding the same CDR3. V and J are TRBV28 and TRBJ2-5, with 7 positions matching TRBD1. The J segment lost 1 base and the V segment lost 6 bases, leaving 2 bases of the junction unmatched. CDR1 and CDR2 from the germline V gene are MDHEN and SYDVKM. This CDR3 is built from 13 residues. The DNA of the CDR3 is TGTGCCAGCAGCAGACAGGGCCAAGAGACCCAGTACTTC. Its protein product is CASSRQGQETQYF. Looking up the rest from reference TRBV28 and TRBJ2-5 gives the full variable domain: DVKVTQSSRYLVKRTGEKVFLECVQDMDHENMFWYRQDPGLGLRLIYFSYDVKMKEKGDIPEGYSVSREKKERFSLILESASTNQTSMYLCASSRQGQETQYFGPGTRLLVL.

The rearrangement uses TRBV2 and TRBJ2-2; 7 bases map to TRBD1. Per the germline V gene, CDR1 is SNHLY and CDR2 is FYNNEI. This CDR3 is built from 15 residues. J lost 4 bases, V lost 3 bases, and 5 bases had no gene match. The CDR3 sequence is CASSERGRVTGELFF. The DNA for the CDR3 is TGTGCCAGCAGTGAGAGGGGGCGCGTCACCGGGGAGCTGTTTTTT.

The chain carries TRBV5-1 and TRBJ2-3, with 7 bases aligning to TRBD1. Germline lookup yields CDR1 SGHRS and CDR2 YFSETQ. V was clipped by 9 bases and J by 3 bases; unmatched bases: 10. The CDR3 contains 14 residues. This CDR3 is CATSRQGVTDTQYF. DNA of the CDR3: TGCGCCACTTCCCGACAGGGTGTTACAGATACGCAGTATTTT. Together with reference TRBV5-1 and TRBJ2-3, the CDR3 gives the full variable domain: KAGVTQTPRYLIKTRGQQVTLSCSPISGHRSVSWYQQTPGQGLQFLFEYFSETQRNKGNFPGRFSGRQFSNSRSEMNVSTLELGDSALYLCATSRQGVTDTQYFGPGTRLTVL.

This sequence joins TRBV19 and TRBJ1-4; D not resolved. Per the germline V gene, CDR1 is LNHDA and CDR2 is SQIVND (reference sequence). The CDR3 sequence is 15 residues long. Trimming stripped 7 bases from V and 6 bases from J, with 18 bases between. CDR3 loop: CASKGDRVPYEKLFF. In nucleotides, the CDR3 is TGTGCCAGTAAGGGTGACCGGGTCCCTTATGAAAAACTGTTTTTT.

This clone was seen a few times. CDR3 protein: CATRGSGRLNTEAFF. For the CDR3, the DNA is TGTGCCACGCGCGGTTCCGGCAGGCTGAACACTGAAGCTTTCTTT. The chain is built from TRBV6-5 and TRBJ1-1; D is undetermined. Germline V gene data show CDR1 as MNHEY and CDR2 as SVGAGI. This CDR3 has 15 amino acids. Trimming left V 10 bases short and J 0 bases short, with 18 bases between.

The chain recombines TRBV2 with TRBJ1-1; the D is unclear. There are 14 residues in the CDR3. V was pared by 6 bases and J by 3 bases, with 14 bases between. The germline gives CDR1 SNHLY, CDR2 FYNNEI. CDR3 in amino acids: CASRTRGWDTEAFF. In DNA form, the CDR3 reads TGTGCCAGCAGGACCCGGGGTTGGGACACTGAAGCTTTCTTT.

V is TRBV2 and J is TRBJ2-5; D is ambiguous. This CDR3 has 14 residues. V was clipped by 5 bases and J by 1 base, with 11 bases between them. Germline CDR1 reads SNHLY; CDR2 reads FYNNEI. The CDR3 spells CASSPGALQETQYF. CDR3 coding DNA: TGTGCCAGCAGTCCAGGAGCCCTCCAAGAGACCCAGTACTTC. The whole variable domain, remainder taken from reference TRBV2 and TRBJ2-5, is EPEVTQTPSHQVTQMGQEVILRCVPISNHLYFYWYRQILGQKVEFLVSFYNNEISEKSEIFDDQFSVERPDGSNFTLKIRSTKLEDSAMYFCASSPGALQETQYFGPGTRLLVL.

Worth noting for this clone: At one end the junction does not follow the germline gene, possibly because of a read error. The chain has TRBV6-1 and TRBJ1-4; D remains ambiguous. The CDR3 loop spans 12 amino acids. Germline V gene lookup returns CDR1 MNHNS and CDR2 SASEGT. The CDR3 loop is CASSYVEVSLIF. The DNA for the CDR3 is TGTGCCAGCAGTTATGTGGAGGTGTCACTTATCTTT.

The CDR3 sequence is CSVDSGGSGLGDEQFF. The CDR3 DNA reads TGCAGCGTTGACTCCGGGGGAAGCGGACTAGGGGATGAGCAGTTCTTC. This chain joins TRBV29-1 and TRBJ2-1, with 7 bases identical to TRBD2. The CDR3 has 16 residues. Germline loops: CDR1 SQVTM, CDR2 ANQGSEA. V shed 3 bases, J shed 8 bases, and the junction held 16 bases outside the gene matches.

The chain uses TRBV19 and TRBJ1-5; D unresolved. The length of the CDR3 is 14 residues. CDR1 LNHDA and CDR2 SQIVND come from the germline V gene (reference sequence). V dropped 5 bases and J dropped 6 bases, with 14 bases sitting between them. The CDR3 loop reads CASSEGGRGQPQHF. The CDR3 DNA follows: TGTGCCAGTAGTGAGGGTGGGCGAGGTCAGCCCCAGCATTTT.

In regard to this clone: At one of its ends the junction is not consistent with the germline gene, which may arise from a read error. The rearrangement uses TRBV7-7 and TRBJ2-5; possible D gene TRBD2, 5 bases. The germline V gene has CDR1 SSHAT and CDR2 FNYEAQ (reference sequence). The CDR3 is made up of 15 amino acids. The CDR3 nucleotides read TGTGCTAGCAGCTTAGCTTATGGCAGCGGAGAGACCCAGTACTTC. It encodes CASSLAYGSGETQYF.

This clone was counted once. The chain is built from TRBV30 and TRBJ1-6; D call uncertain. V was clipped by 4 bases and J by 4 bases, with 23 bases between them. The CDR3 spans 18 residues. The germline V gene has CDR1 GTSNPN and CDR2 SVGIG (reference sequence). The CDR3 is CAWTPAAGGQNYNSPLHF. The CDR3 region has the DNA TGTGCCTGGACCCCAGCGGCGGGAGGCCAAAATTATAATTCACCCCTCCACTTT.